This TCR beta chain originates from a study of beta chain features in type 1 diabetes. The CDR3 spans 17 residues. CDR1 is SGDLS and CDR2 is YYNGEE in the germline V gene. Deletions cut 3 bases from V and 1 base from J, with 19 bases between. The authors reverse transcribed all of the isolated RNA, so sequencing captured expressed TCRB transcripts. Produced via immunoSEQ multiplex PCR; TCRdb's table is partial and in-frame only. The sample lists 500,000 to 650,000 clones, roughly an eighth seen once, with around 0.12% in the top ten. Study outcomes and limitations: In every one of the four CD4+ subsets, TCRB CDR3s were moderately but significantly shorter in Type 1 diabetes patients. In the patient group, naive, central memory and Treg TCRB repertoires seemed more alike than in the healthy donor group. Reduced insertions and increased deletions marked VDJ junctions in type 1 diabetes patients. PCR might pick shorter templates more often, in the same way for patients and controls.

This clone was found a few times. The antigen is unknown. Naive, central memory, regulatory and stem cell-like memory cells within the CD4+ compartment were sorted using CD45RO/CCR7/CD25/CD127/CD95/CD27. The sample taken for sequencing was naive CD4+ T cells from blood. This sequence originates from a man aged 25-40 years with type 1 diabetes. V is TRBV9 and J is TRBJ1-1; tentatively, D is TRBD1 (6 bases). The CDR3 is CASSAFWSGQTNTEAFF. The CDR3 DNA follows: TGTGCCAGCAGCGCCTTCTGGTCCGGACAGACGAACACTGAAGCTTTCTTT.